The 22 T cell receptor beta chains presented below share a single source sample, sequenced in a study of blood T cell repertoires in COVID-19. Clones were sequenced by immunoSEQ multiplex PCR, and TCRdb holds only the in-frame ones, with some missing. This repertoire shows 120,000 to 150,000 clones, approximately 78% found once; its top ten account for less than 5%. The sample was peripheral blood. The source is an elderly woman with acute or convalescent COVID-19.

The chain couples TRBV6-1 to TRBJ2-1; possible D gene TRBD1, 5 bases. CDR1 and CDR2 from the germline V gene are MNHNS and SASEGT. The CDR3 is 16 amino acids. Trimming stripped 2 bases from V and 8 bases from J, with 19 bases between. The CDR3 sequence is CASSEMGLVLIYEQFF. CDR3 sequence (DNA): TGTGCCAGCAGTGAAATGGGGCTAGTGCTCATCTATGAGCAGTTCTTC.

The genes are TRBV7-9 and TRBJ1-2, with D unresolved. The CDR3 is 12 amino acids. Germline V gene data show CDR1 as SEHNR and CDR2 as FQNEAQ (reference sequence). The V gene lost 6 bases and the J gene lost 4 bases, with 9 bases spanning the gap. In DNA form, the CDR3 reads TGTGCCAGCAGTCCGGGGAGCTATGGCTACACCTTC. It codes for CASSPGSYGYTF.

On this clone itself: Other DNA variants within this sample encode the same CDR3. The J gene is TRBJ2-7, the V gene TRBV5-1; maybe TRBD1 (5 bases). V lost 0 bases and J 3 bases, leaving 10 bases between the germline ends. The germline CDR1 and CDR2 sequences are SGHRS and YFSETQ. The CDR3 is made up of 14 amino acids. In DNA form, the CDR3 reads TGCGCCAGCAGCTTGGGTGCAGGGTACTACGAGCAGTACTTC. Protein product: CASSLGAGYYEQYF. The whole variable domain, filled in from reference TRBV5-1 and TRBJ2-7, reads KAGVTQTPRYLIKTRGQQVTLSCSPISGHRSVSWYQQTPGQGLQFLFEYFSETQRNKGNFPGRFSGRQFSNSRSEMNVSTLELGDSALYLCASSLGAGYYEQYFGPGTRLTVT.

In its sample, this clone was seen once. The chain uses TRBV28 and TRBJ2-4; tentative D call: TRBD1 (5 bases). The CDR3 totals 15 residues. Germline V gene sequence: CDR1 MDHEN, CDR2 SYDVKM. Between the trimmed V and J ends, which lost 5 bases and 3 bases, there was a span of 14 bases. The CDR3 here is CASSGIQGNKNIQYF. CDR3 coding DNA: TGTGCCAGCAGTGGAATCCAGGGAAACAAAAACATTCAGTACTTC.

This sequence joins TRBV9 and TRBJ2-3, with D perhaps TRBD2 (6 bases). Germline V gene data show CDR1 as SGDLS and CDR2 as YYNGEE. Between the trimmed V and J ends, which lost 2 bases and 3 bases, there was a span of 16 bases. This CDR3 has 16 amino acids. CDR3 region: CASSVLGGEVTDTQYF. CDR3 DNA: TGTGCCAGCAGCGTTCTAGGCGGGGAAGTGACAGATACGCAGTATTTT.

The chain uses TRBV11-2 and TRBJ2-2; no clear D gene. Germline CDR1 reads SGHAT; CDR2 reads FQNNGV. This CDR3 spans 13 amino acids. Trimming cost V 6 bases and J 6 bases, with 11 bases left between them. For the CDR3, the DNA is TGTGCCAGCAGTCTATCCCCGGCCGGGGAGCTGTTTTTT. Its translation is CASSLSPAGELFF. Full variable domain (rest looked up from reference TRBV11-2 and TRBJ2-2): EAGVAQSPRYKIIEKRQSVAFWCNPISGHATLYWYQQILGQGPKLLIQFQNNGVVDDSQLPKDRFSAERLKGVDSTLKIQPAKLEDSAVYLCASSLSPAGELFFGEGSRLTVL.

V usage is TRBV21-1 and J usage is TRBJ1-5. TRBV21-1 is termed a pseudogene. The length of the CDR3 is 13 residues. The CDR3 region is CASSPRSNQPQHF. CDR3 in DNA: TGTGCCAGCAGCCCGCGGTCCAATCAGCCCCAGCATTTT.

This clone was recorded once. The chain employs TRBV7-2 and TRBJ2-3; 8 nucleotides line up with TRBD2. V dropped 2 bases and J dropped 6; count of bases not matched to a gene: 1. Germline V CDR1 and CDR2: SGHTA, FQGNSA. This CDR3 contains 13 residues. The chain's CDR3 is CASSLSGGDTQYF. CDR3 in DNA: TGTGCCAGCAGCTTATCGGGAGGGGATACGCAGTATTTT.

V is TRBV6-5 and J is TRBJ2-7, with D perhaps matching TRBD1 (5 bases). The germline V and J ends were trimmed by 6 bases and 0 bases, with 12 bases remaining between them. Germline V gene sequence: CDR1 MNHEY, CDR2 SVGAGI. The CDR3 consists of 14 residues. The CDR3 loop reads CASSPRQNSYEQYF. The CDR3 DNA sequence: TGTGCCAGCAGCCCCAGACAGAACTCCTACGAGCAGTACTTC.

This chain joins TRBV7-2 and TRBJ1-5; 7 nucleotides align to TRBD1. The germline gives CDR1 SGHTA, CDR2 FQGNSA. The J segment lost 5 bases and the V segment lost 1 base, leaving 5 bases of the junction unmatched. The CDR3 spans 15 residues. The DNA of the CDR3 is TGTGCCAGCAGCTTAGTGACAGGGTTGGATCAGCCCCAGCATTTT. This sequence encodes CASSLVTGLDQPQHF.

This rearrangement joins TRBV5-6 to TRBJ1-4; 7 nucleotides agree with TRBD1. Germline CDR1 reads SGHDT; CDR2 reads YYEEEE. This CDR3 is 14 amino acids long. With 4 bases clipped from V and 8 bases from J, the junction kept 8 bases outside the gene matches. In nucleotides, the CDR3 is TGTGCCAGCAGCCGAACAGGGGACGGAGAAAAACTGTTTTTT. It translates to CASSRTGDGEKLFF.

The V gene is TRBV19, the J gene TRBJ2-1; maybe TRBD1 (6 bases). V was shortened by 3 bases and J by 6 bases, with 15 bases between the two germline ends. The CDR3 length is 15 residues. The germline V gene has CDR1 LNHDA and CDR2 SQIVND (reference sequence). The CDR3 region has the DNA TGTGCCAGTAGTATTGGGGCAGGGGTAAGCAATGAGCAGTTCTTC. Residues: CASSIGAGVSNEQFF. Full variable domain (rest looked up from reference TRBV19 and TRBJ2-1): DGGITQSPKYLFRKEGQNVTLSCEQNLNHDAMYWYRQDPGQGLRLIYYSQIVNDFQKGDIAEGYSVSREKKESFPLTVTSAQKNPTAFYLCASSIGAGVSNEQFFGPGTRLTVL.

The chain joins TRBV27 to TRBJ1-2; 12 bases are shared with TRBD1. This CDR3 has 14 amino acids. Germline-derived CDR1 and CDR2 are MNHEY and SMNVEV (reference sequence). V shed 6 bases, J shed 7 bases, and the junction held 6 bases outside the gene matches. The chain's CDR3 is CASRGTGGPTGYTF. DNA for the CDR3: TGTGCCAGCAGGGGGACAGGGGGCCCAACTGGCTACACCTTC.

The chain is built from TRBV9 and TRBJ2-5; 11 bases map to TRBD2. CDR1 is SGDLS, CDR2 YYNGEE, per germline. The CDR3 extends over 14 amino acids. The trim removed 2 bases at V and 6 bases at J, leaving 3 bases unmatched. Written as DNA, the CDR3 is TGTGCCAGCAGCGTCACTAGCGGGAGCCAGACCCAGTACTTC. Translating it yields CASSVTSGSQTQYF. Supplemented by reference TRBV9 and TRBJ2-5, the full variable domain reads DSGVTQTPKHLITATGQRVTLRCSPRSGDLSVYWYQQSLDQGLQFLIQYYNGEERAKGNILERFSAQQFPDLHSELNLSSLELGDSALYFCASSVTSGSQTQYFGPGTRLLVL.

The V call is TRBV5-1, the J call TRBJ2-7; TRBD2 agrees at 9 bases. CDR3 length: 17 residues. The ends lost 1 base at V and 7 bases at J; junction bases unmatched: 15. Germline V gene sequence: CDR1 SGHRS, CDR2 YFSETQ. CDR3 DNA sequence: TGCGCCAGCAGCTTGCGTGTTAGCGGGAGTTTAGGTGAAGAGCAGTACTTC. As protein: CASSLRVSGSLGEEQYF.

This rearrangement joins TRBV7-8 to TRBJ2-1; 13 positions agree with TRBD2. The CDR3 runs to 16 residues. V was pared by 4 bases and J by 1 base, with 1 base of the junction left unmatched. Germline values: CDR1 SGHVS, CDR2 FQNEAQ. The CDR3 region is CASSSTSGRSYNEQFF. In nucleotides, the CDR3 is TGTGCCAGCAGCTCGACTAGCGGGAGGTCCTACAATGAGCAGTTCTTC.

This clone has a handful of counts. This chain joins TRBV19 and TRBJ1-1, with 10 bases fitting TRBD1. V lost 7 bases, J lost 8 bases, and 7 bases stayed unmatched. Germline lookup yields CDR1 LNHDA and CDR2 SQIVND (reference sequence). The CDR3 runs to 13 residues. The CDR3: CASMGTGASEAFF. The CDR3 bases are TGTGCCAGTATGGGGACAGGGGCCTCCGAAGCTTTCTTT.

The V call is TRBV9, the J call TRBJ2-3, with 8 bases fitting TRBD2. Per germline, CDR1 SGDLS and CDR2 YYNGEE. This CDR3 spans 15 amino acids. J was trimmed by 3 bases and V by 0 bases; bases with no gene match: 3. The CDR3 protein is CASSVAGGPTDTQYF. CDR3 coding DNA: TGTGCCAGCAGCGTAGCGGGAGGGCCTACAGATACGCAGTATTTT.

This sequence joins TRBV7-2 and TRBJ2-2; D remains ambiguous. The germline gives CDR1 SGHTA, CDR2 FQGNSA. V lost 5 bases, J lost 1 base, and 8 bases lay in between. The CDR3 covers 14 residues. The CDR3 loop reads CASSHFGNTGELFF. The CDR3 coding sequence is TGTGCCAGCAGCCATTTCGGGAACACCGGGGAGCTGTTTTTT. The variable domain in full, completed from reference TRBV7-2 and TRBJ2-2, reads GAGVSQSPSNKVTEKGKDVELRCDPISGHTALYWYRQSLGQGLEFLIYFQGNSAPDKSGLPSDRFSAERTGGSVSTLTIQRTQQEDSAVYLCASSHFGNTGELFFGEGSRLTVL.

The chain carries TRBV11-3 and TRBJ1-1; D remains unclear. The germline CDR1 and CDR2 sequences are SGHNT and YENEEA. Trimming took 5 bases from V and 1 from J, leaving 5 bases between them. CDR3 length: 12 residues. This CDR3 reads CASSRENTEAFF. CDR3 DNA sequence: TGTGCCAGCAGCAGAGAGAACACTGAAGCTTTCTTT. The whole variable domain, filled in from reference TRBV11-3 and TRBJ1-1, reads EAGVVQSPRYKIIEKKQPVAFWCNPISGHNTLYWYLQNLGQGPELLIRYENEEAVDDSQLPKDRFSAERLKGVDSTLKIQPAELGDSAVYLCASSRENTEAFFGQGTRLTVV.

The J gene is TRBJ1-1, the V gene TRBV13, with 9 bases identical to TRBD1. The germline gives CDR1 PRHDT, CDR2 FYEKMQ (reference sequence). CDR3 length equals 14 residues. V shed 4 bases and J 4 bases; nucleotides not matched to a gene: 4. The CDR3 DNA reads as TGTGCCAGCAGCTCAGGGACAGGGATCACTGAAGCTTTCTTT. It encodes CASSSGTGITEAFF.

The gene calls are TRBV28 and TRBJ2-3; D is possibly TRBD2 (6 bases). The V gene lost 2 bases and the J gene lost 7 bases, with 16 bases spanning the gap. CDR1 and CDR2 (germline): MDHEN, SYDVKM. This CDR3 comprises 15 residues. The CDR3 DNA is TGTGCCAGCAGTTTAGCCTCGAGGGACTCCTATACGCAGTATTTT. Amino acid sequence: CASSLASRDSYTQYF.